This entry lists 15 T cell receptor beta chains sequenced from one sample in a study of early T cells in non-severe SARS-CoV-2 infection. TCRdb called the 5' RACE reads again in MiXCR, with one record for every CDR3 protein. Here the sample spans about 83,000 distinct CDR3 sequences, about 9.4% being singletons. The source was whole blood, collected at baseline. The receptors shown here come from an adult who was a healthcare worker with PCR-confirmed SARS-CoV-2 infection or an uninfected control (not recorded which).

The V and J genes are TRBV7-2 and TRBJ2-5; TRBD2 aligns across 11 bases. V lost 5 bases to trimming and J lost 4 bases; unmatched junction nucleotides: 6. Germline CDR1 SGHTA, CDR2 FQGNSA. The length of the CDR3 is 15 residues. The CDR3 reads CASSPLAGGAETQYF. CDR3 bases: TGTGCCAGCAGCCCTCTAGCGGGAGGAGCAGAGACCCAGTACTTC.

This clonotype showed up many times. The rearrangement joins TRBV30 to TRBJ2-1; D is unresolved. Deletions cut 4 bases from V and 12 bases from J, with 13 bases between. Germline-derived CDR1 and CDR2 are GTSNPN and SVGIG (reference sequence). This CDR3 spans 11 amino acids. As DNA, the CDR3 is TGTGCCTGGACCTTGGCACGCGGGCAGTTCTTC. Translated, it gives CAWTLARGQFF. Variable domain in full (rest from reference TRBV30 and TRBJ2-1): SQTIHQWPATLVQPVGSPLSLECTVEGTSNPNLYWYRQAAGRGLQLLFYSVGIGQISSEVPQNLSASRPQDRQFILSSKKLLLSDSGFYLCAWTLARGQFFGPGTRLTVL.

The chain has TRBV5-4 and TRBJ2-1, with TRBD2 identical over 7 bases. The length of the CDR3 is 17 residues. Germline V gene data show CDR1 as SGHNT and CDR2 as YYREEE (reference sequence). V lost 2 bases to trimming and J lost 0 bases; unmatched junction nucleotides: 8. The CDR3 sequence is CASSLTGGGSSYNEQFF. CDR3 nucleotide sequence: TGTGCCAGCAGCTTAACTGGCGGGGGAAGCTCCTACAATGAGCAGTTCTTC.

V gene TRBV20-1 combines with J gene TRBJ2-3; weak D call: TRBD1 (5 bases). V was trimmed by 6 bases and J by 6 bases, leaving 13 bases between them. This CDR3 is built from 12 residues. Germline loops: CDR1 DFQATT, CDR2 SNEGSKA (reference sequence). The CDR3 DNA reads as TGCAGTGCCGAACCAGGGCCGGATACGCAGTATTTT. Translated, it gives CSAEPGPDTQYF.

The rearrangement links TRBV2 to TRBJ2-7, with D hard to call. Germline assignment: CDR1 SNHLY and CDR2 FYNNEI. V dropped 7 bases and J dropped 0 bases, with 13 bases sitting between them. The CDR3 length is 14 residues. The CDR3 region is CASTHGPNSYEQYF. For the CDR3, the DNA is TGTGCCAGCACCCACGGGCCTAACTCCTACGAGCAGTACTTC. The entire variable domain, with the rest obtained from reference TRBV2 and TRBJ2-7, is as follows: EPEVTQTPSHQVTQMGQEVILRCVPISNHLYFYWYRQILGQKVEFLVSFYNNEISEKSEIFDDQFSVERPDGSNFTLKIRSTKLEDSAMYFCASTHGPNSYEQYFGPGTRLTVT.

This clonotype was found a few times. The CDR3 region is CSVDPGDGRETQYF. CDR3 coding DNA: TGCAGCGTTGACCCGGGAGACGGTAGAGAGACCCAGTACTTC. V usage is TRBV29-1 and J usage is TRBJ2-5; TRBD2 might be the D (6 bases). The germline V and J ends were trimmed by 3 bases and 4 bases, with 15 bases remaining between them. The CDR3 contains 14 residues. In germline, CDR1 is SQVTM, CDR2 ANQGSEA.

This clonotype has only a few counts. The V and J genes are TRBV28 and TRBJ1-2; 7 nucleotides align to TRBD1. Germline V lookup: CDR1 MDHEN, CDR2 SYDVKM. Trimming took 7 bases from V and 6 from J; bases not matched to a gene: 11. This CDR3 is built from 14 residues. The CDR3 reads CASTTLQGFHGYTF. The CDR3 DNA sequence: TGTGCCAGCACCACCCTACAGGGGTTCCATGGCTACACCTTC.

In this sample, this clonotype turned up a few times. The CDR3, as DNA: TGTGCCAGCCGGGGCGACCACTACGAGCAGTACTTC. This translates into CASRGDHYEQYF. The chain carries TRBV12-3 or TRBV12-4 and TRBJ2-7; D may match TRBD1 or TRBD2 (5 bases each). The CDR3 loop spans 12 amino acids. V gave up 8 bases and J gave up 3 bases, with 11 bases separating them.

This clonotype was recorded many times. The chain links TRBV6-1 to TRBJ2-1; TRBD1 is a possible D gene (5 bases). Per germline, CDR1 MNHNS and CDR2 SASEGT. CDR3 length: 14 amino acids. Trimming took off 2 bases at V and 9 bases at J, with 14 bases between the two ends. This CDR3 is CASSETTGRVEQFF. The CDR3, as DNA: TGTGCCAGCAGTGAAACCACCGGCAGGGTTGAGCAGTTCTTC.

The rearrangement uses TRBV20-1 and TRBJ1-2; weak D call: TRBD1 (5 bases). The ends were cut back, 5 bases at V and 3 bases at J, with 16 bases in the middle. CDR1 is DFQATT and CDR2 is SNEGSKA in the germline V gene (reference sequence). The CDR3 spans 14 residues. The CDR3 protein is CSAAGTHLYYGYTF. As DNA, the CDR3 is TGCAGTGCTGCCGGGACCCACCTATACTATGGCTACACCTTC.

This clonotype was observed a few times. The chain uses TRBV28 and TRBJ2-4; possibly TRBD1 for D (5 bases). V lost 4 bases, J lost 6 bases, and 16 bases lay in between. Germline lookup yields CDR1 MDHEN and CDR2 SYDVKM. The CDR3 runs 15 residues. The CDR3, as DNA: TGTGCCAGCAGTTCCGCCTCGGTGGGGCGAAACATTCAGTACTTC. Translation: CASSSASVGRNIQYF.

This clonotype was observed many times. The V and J genes are TRBV12-3 or TRBV12-4 and TRBJ2-7; no definite D call. The V gene lost 3 bases and the J gene lost 3 bases, with 12 bases spanning the gap. The CDR3 is made up of 14 amino acids. CDR3 bases: TGTGCCAGCAGTTTTTCGAATACCGGCTACGAGCAGTACTTC. This translates into CASSFSNTGYEQYF.

The gene calls are TRBV5-6 and TRBJ2-5; a weak D match, TRBD2 (8 bases). Trimming removed 4 bases from V and 3 bases from J, with 19 bases in between. Germline CDR1 reads SGHDT; CDR2 reads YYEEEE. The CDR3 extends over 16 amino acids. CDR3 sequence reads: CASSRQGSAGEETQYF. CDR3 DNA: TGTGCCAGCAGCCGACAGGGATCAGCGGGAGAAGAGACCCAGTACTTC.

This clonotype was picked up a small number of times. This chain joins TRBV11-1 and TRBJ2-7, with 8 bases identical to TRBD1. Germline-derived CDR1 and CDR2 are SGHAT and FQDESV (reference sequence). The CDR3 totals 13 residues. The V segment lost 3 bases and the J segment 9 bases; nucleotides outside the gene matches: 7. In DNA, the CDR3 is TGTGCCAGCAGCTTCGACAGGGGATTCGGGCAGTACTTC. Translated: CASSFDRGFGQYF.

This clonotype was seen a few times. The chain recombines TRBV5-1 with TRBJ2-1, with TRBD2 matching over 7 bases. Germline CDR1 SGHRS, CDR2 YFSETQ. V was pared by 4 bases and J by 0 bases, with 10 bases of the junction left unmatched. The CDR3 loop spans 17 amino acids. In nucleotides, the CDR3 is TGCGCCAGCAGCGCAGAAGCGGGATACGACTCCTACAATGAGCAGTTCTTC. Amino acid sequence: CASSAEAGYDSYNEQFF.